This entry lists 11 T cell receptor beta chains sequenced from one sample in a study of blood T cell repertoires in COVID-19. The protocol was immunoSEQ multiplex PCR, while the TCRdb copy is restricted to in-frame clones and leaves out a portion. Of approximately 280,000 clones listed, approximately 83% are singletons. The source material was peripheral blood. The receptors derive from a young woman who had recovered from COVID-19.

The chain carries TRBV7-8 and TRBJ2-1; the match to TRBD1 covers 10 bases. CDR1 and CDR2 (germline): SGHVS, FQNEAQ. Losses at the gene ends were 5 bases for V and 8 bases for J; bases not matched to a gene: 6. CDR3 length: 14 amino acids. The CDR3 bases are TGTGCCAGCAGCCAGGACAGGGGGAGCGATGAGCAGTTCTTC. It encodes CASSQDRGSDEQFF. The whole variable domain, remainder taken from reference TRBV7-8 and TRBJ2-1, is GAGVSQSPRYKVAKRGQDVALRCDPISGHVSLFWYQQALGQGPEFLTYFQNEAQLDKSGLPSDRFFAERPEGSVSTLKIQRTQQEDSAVYLCASSQDRGSDEQFFGPGTRLTVL.

V gene TRBV5-1 combines with J gene TRBJ2-2; no firm D call. The V end was cut by 0 bases, the J end by 0 bases, with 6 bases between. The germline V gene has CDR1 SGHRS and CDR2 YFSETQ. The CDR3 sequence is 15 residues long. The CDR3 bases are TGCGCCAGCAGCTTGGGACTTACGAACACCGGGGAGCTGTTTTTT. It codes for CASSLGLTNTGELFF.

The chain employs TRBV15 and TRBJ2-5, with 8 nucleotides matching TRBD2. The CDR3 is 13 amino acids. V lost 3 bases, J lost 5 bases, and 2 bases stayed unmatched. Looked up from germline, CDR1 is LNHNV and CDR2 is YYDKDF (reference sequence). The CDR3: CATSRSGGETQYF. CDR3 DNA: TGTGCCACCAGCAGGTCGGGGGGGGAGACCCAGTACTTC.

The V and J genes are TRBV27 and TRBJ1-2; possible D gene TRBD1, 6 bases. Between the trimmed V and J ends, which lost 5 bases and 8 bases, there was a span of 15 bases. Germline V gives CDR1 MNHEY, CDR2 SMNVEV (reference sequence). This CDR3 region has 13 residues. CDR3: CASSLVQGFGYTF. The DNA of the CDR3 is TGTGCCAGCAGTCTAGTACAGGGATTCGGCTACACCTTC.

This clone is labeled as large. The chain combines TRBV11-1 with TRBJ2-2; D is unresolved. The CDR3 runs 13 residues. With 2 bases removed from V and 3 bases from J, the gap between germline ends came to 4 bases. Germline V gene data show CDR1 as SGHAT and CDR2 as FQDESV (reference sequence). Here the CDR3 DNA reads TGTGCCAGCAGCTTATCCGACACCGGGGAGCTGTTTTTT. This translates into CASSLSDTGELFF.

This clone has more than one count but fewer than ten. The chain recombines TRBV5-5 with TRBJ1-2; D possibly corresponds to TRBD1 (6 bases). This CDR3 has 14 residues. V lost 4 bases, J lost 8 bases, and 18 bases lay in between. Germline V lookup: CDR1 SGHKS, CDR2 YYEKEE (reference sequence). The CDR3 DNA is TGTGCCAGCAGCCTAGGGGGTCTTGGGAGCGGCTACACCTTC. Its protein is CASSLGGLGSGYTF.

The rearrangement uses TRBV5-1 and TRBJ2-2, with 10 bases matching TRBD2. J gave up 5 bases and V 0 bases, and 4 bases lay outside the gene matches. Germline CDR1 and CDR2: SGHRS and YFSETQ. The length of the CDR3 is 16 residues. CDR3 nucleotides: TGCGCCAGCAGCTTGGATGGACTAGCGGTGACCGGGGAGCTGTTTTTT. Amino acid sequence: CASSLDGLAVTGELFF.

The V and J genes are TRBV5-1 and TRBJ2-1; 12 bases are a match to TRBD1. After removal of 3 bases from V and 8 bases from J, the junction contained 12 bases not matched to a gene. CDR1 SGHRS and CDR2 YFSETQ come from the germline V gene. This CDR3 spans 17 amino acids. The CDR3 coding sequence is TGCGCCAGCAGCTGGCGGACCCCGGGACAGGGGGCCCATGAGCAGTTCTTC. Amino acids: CASSWRTPGQGAHEQFF.

This clone was recorded only once. The rearrangement links TRBV10-2 to TRBJ2-2; 7 nucleotides match TRBD2. This CDR3 spans 14 amino acids. From germline, CDR1 is WSHSY and CDR2 SAAADI. The V and J ends lost 9 bases and 4 bases, in that order; junction bases with no gene match: 8. For the CDR3, the DNA is TGCGCCAGTAGGGGCCGGGGGGTCACCGGGGAGCTGTTTTTT. This encodes CASRGRGVTGELFF.

The CDR3 protein is CASSYKSTGTFNTEAFF. CDR3 nucleotides: TGTGCCAGCAGCTATAAAAGTACCGGGACATTCAACACTGAAGCTTTCTTT. The J gene is TRBJ1-1, the V gene TRBV7-9, with a weak D call TRBD1 (6 bases). The germline gives CDR1 SEHNR, CDR2 FQNEAQ (reference sequence). V dropped 4 bases and J dropped 2 bases, with 20 bases sitting between them. The CDR3 sequence is 17 residues long. Full variable domain (rest looked up from reference TRBV7-9 and TRBJ1-1): DTGVSQNPRHKITKRGQNVTFRCDPISEHNRLYWYRQTLGQGPEFLTYFQNEAQLEKSRLLSDRFSAERPKGSFSTLEIQRTEQGDSAMYLCASSYKSTGTFNTEAFFGQGTRLTVV.

V and J are TRBV11-2 and TRBJ2-7; TRBD2 might be the D (5 bases). This CDR3 spans 12 amino acids. From germline, CDR1 is SGHAT and CDR2 FQNNGV. Trimming stripped 5 bases from V and 6 bases from J, with 11 bases between. CDR3 loop: CASSQSGLEQYF. The CDR3 coding sequence is TGTGCCAGCAGCCAAAGCGGACTCGAGCAGTACTTC.